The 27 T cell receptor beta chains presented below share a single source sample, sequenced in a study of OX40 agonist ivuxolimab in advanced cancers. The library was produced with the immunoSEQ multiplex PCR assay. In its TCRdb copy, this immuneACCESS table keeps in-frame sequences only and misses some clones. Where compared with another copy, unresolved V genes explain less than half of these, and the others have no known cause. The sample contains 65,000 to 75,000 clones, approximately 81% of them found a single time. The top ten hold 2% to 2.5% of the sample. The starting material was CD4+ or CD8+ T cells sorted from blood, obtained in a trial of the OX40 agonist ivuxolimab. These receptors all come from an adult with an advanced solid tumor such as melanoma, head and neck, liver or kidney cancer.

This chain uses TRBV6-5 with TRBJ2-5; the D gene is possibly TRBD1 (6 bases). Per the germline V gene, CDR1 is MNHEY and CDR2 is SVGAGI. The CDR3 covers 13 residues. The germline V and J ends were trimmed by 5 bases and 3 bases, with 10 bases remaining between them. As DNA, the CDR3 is TGTGCCAGCAGTACCGGGACAAAAGAGACCCAGTACTTC. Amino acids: CASSTGTKETQYF.

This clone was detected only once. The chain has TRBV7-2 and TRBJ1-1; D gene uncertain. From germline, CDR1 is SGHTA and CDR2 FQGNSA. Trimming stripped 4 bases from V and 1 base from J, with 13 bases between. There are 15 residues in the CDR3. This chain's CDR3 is CASSSSRLRNTEAFF. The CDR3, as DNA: TGTGCCAGCAGCTCTTCCCGACTCCGGAACACTGAAGCTTTCTTT.

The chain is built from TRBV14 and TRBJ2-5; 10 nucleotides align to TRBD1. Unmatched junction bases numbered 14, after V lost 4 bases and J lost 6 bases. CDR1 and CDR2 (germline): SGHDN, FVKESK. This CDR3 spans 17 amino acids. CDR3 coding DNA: TGTGCCAGCAGCCCACAACAACCGGGACAGGGGTGGCAGACCCAGTACTTC. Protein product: CASSPQQPGQGWQTQYF. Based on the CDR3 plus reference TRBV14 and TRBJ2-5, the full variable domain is EAGVTQFPSHSVIEKGQTVTLRCDPISGHDNLYWYRRVMGKEIKFLLHFVKESKQDESGMPNNRFLAERTGGTYSTLKVQPAELEDSGVYFCASSPQQPGQGWQTQYFGPGTRLLVL.

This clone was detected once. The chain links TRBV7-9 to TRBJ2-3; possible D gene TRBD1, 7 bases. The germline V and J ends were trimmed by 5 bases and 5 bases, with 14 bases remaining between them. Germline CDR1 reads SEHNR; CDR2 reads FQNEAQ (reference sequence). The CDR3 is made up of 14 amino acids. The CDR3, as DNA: TGTGCCAGCAGCCCCGGGACAGCGGGAGATACGCAGTATTTT. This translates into CASSPGTAGDTQYF.

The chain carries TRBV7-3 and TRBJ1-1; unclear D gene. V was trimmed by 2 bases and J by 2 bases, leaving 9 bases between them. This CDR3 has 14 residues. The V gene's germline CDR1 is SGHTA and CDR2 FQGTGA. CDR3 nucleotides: TGTGCCAGCAGCTTAGCGCGGGGAAACACTGAAGCTTTCTTT. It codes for CASSLARGNTEAFF.

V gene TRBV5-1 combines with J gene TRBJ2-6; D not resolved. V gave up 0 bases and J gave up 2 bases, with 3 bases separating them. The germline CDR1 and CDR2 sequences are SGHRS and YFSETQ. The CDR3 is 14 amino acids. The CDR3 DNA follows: TGCGCCAGCAGCTTGGGGACTGGGGCCAACGTCCTGACTTTC. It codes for CASSLGTGANVLTF.

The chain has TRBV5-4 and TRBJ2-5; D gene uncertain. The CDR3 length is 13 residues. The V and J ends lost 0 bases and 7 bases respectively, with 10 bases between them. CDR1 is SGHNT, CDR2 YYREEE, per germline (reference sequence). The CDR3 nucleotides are TGTGCCAGCAGCTTGGTTCCACCCGGGACCCAGTACTTC. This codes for CASSLVPPGTQYF.

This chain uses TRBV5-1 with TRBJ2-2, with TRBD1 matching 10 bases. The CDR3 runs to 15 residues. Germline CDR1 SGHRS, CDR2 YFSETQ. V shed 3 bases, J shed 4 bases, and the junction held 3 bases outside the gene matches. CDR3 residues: CASSSGTGVTGELFF. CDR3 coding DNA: TGCGCCAGCAGCTCCGGGACAGGGGTCACCGGGGAGCTGTTTTTT.

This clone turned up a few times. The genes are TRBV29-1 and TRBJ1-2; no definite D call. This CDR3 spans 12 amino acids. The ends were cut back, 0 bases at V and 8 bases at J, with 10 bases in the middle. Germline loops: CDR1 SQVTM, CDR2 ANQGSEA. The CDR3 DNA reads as TGCAGCGTTGAAGAGAACGGGGTCGGCTACACCTTC. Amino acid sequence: CSVEENGVGYTF.

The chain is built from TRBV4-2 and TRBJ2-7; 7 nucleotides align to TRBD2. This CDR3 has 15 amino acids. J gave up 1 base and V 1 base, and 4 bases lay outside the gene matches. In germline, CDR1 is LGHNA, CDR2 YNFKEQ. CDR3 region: CASSQASGNSYEQYF. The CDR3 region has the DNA TGTGCCAGCAGCCAAGCCAGCGGGAATTCCTACGAGCAGTACTTC.

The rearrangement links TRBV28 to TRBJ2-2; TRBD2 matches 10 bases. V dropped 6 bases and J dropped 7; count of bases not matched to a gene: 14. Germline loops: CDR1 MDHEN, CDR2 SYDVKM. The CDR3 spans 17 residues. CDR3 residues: CASRDPSGGREGGELFF. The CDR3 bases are TGTGCCAGCAGAGATCCTAGCGGGGGCCGCGAGGGCGGGGAGCTGTTTTTT.

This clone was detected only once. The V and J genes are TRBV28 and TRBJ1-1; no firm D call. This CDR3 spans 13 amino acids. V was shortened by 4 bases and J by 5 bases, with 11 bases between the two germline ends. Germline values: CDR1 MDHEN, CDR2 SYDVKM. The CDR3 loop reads CASSYGSRTEAFF. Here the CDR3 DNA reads TGTGCCAGCAGTTACGGCTCGAGGACTGAAGCTTTCTTT.

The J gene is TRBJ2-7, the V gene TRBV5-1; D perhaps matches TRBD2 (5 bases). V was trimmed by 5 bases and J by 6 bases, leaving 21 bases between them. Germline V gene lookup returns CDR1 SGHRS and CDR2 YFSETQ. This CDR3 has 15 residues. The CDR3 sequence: CASSTRTGFRGEQYF. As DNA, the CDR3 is TGCGCCAGCAGTACACGAACGGGTTTTCGGGGCGAGCAGTACTTC.

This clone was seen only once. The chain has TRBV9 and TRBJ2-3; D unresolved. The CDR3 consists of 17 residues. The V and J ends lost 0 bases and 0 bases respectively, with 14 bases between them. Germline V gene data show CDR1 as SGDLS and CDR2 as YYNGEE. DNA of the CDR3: TGTGCCAGCAGCGTAGCTAGTAACACTGCTAGCACAGATACGCAGTATTTT. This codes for CASSVASNTASTDTQYF.

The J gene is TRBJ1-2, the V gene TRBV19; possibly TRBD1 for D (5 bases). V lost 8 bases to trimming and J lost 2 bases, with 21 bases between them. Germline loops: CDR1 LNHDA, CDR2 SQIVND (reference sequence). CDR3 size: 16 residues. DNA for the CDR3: TGTGCCAGTGCGATAAGGAGGGGCGCAGGAAACTATGGCTACACCTTC. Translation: CASAIRRGAGNYGYTF.

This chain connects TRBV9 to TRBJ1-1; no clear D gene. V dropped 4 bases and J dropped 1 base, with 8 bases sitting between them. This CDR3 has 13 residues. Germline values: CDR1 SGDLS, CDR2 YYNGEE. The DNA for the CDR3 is TGTGCCAGCAGCTGGCGGGCGAACACTGAAGCTTTCTTT. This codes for CASSWRANTEAFF.

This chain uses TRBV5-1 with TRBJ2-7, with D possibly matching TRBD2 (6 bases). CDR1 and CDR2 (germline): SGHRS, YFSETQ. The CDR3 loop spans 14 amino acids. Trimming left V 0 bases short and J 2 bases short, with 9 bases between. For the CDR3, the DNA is TGCGCCAGCAGCTTGGCGGGACTTCCCTACGAGCAGTACTTC. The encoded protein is CASSLAGLPYEQYF.

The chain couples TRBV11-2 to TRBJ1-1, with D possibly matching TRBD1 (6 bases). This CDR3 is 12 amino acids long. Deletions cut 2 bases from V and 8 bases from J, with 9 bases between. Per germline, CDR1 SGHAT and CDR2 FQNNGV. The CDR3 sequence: CASSLYRAEAFF. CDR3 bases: TGTGCCAGCAGCTTATACAGGGCCGAAGCTTTCTTT.

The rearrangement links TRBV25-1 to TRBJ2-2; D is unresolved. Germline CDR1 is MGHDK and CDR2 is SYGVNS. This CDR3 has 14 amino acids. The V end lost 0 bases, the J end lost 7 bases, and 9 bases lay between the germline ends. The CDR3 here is CASSEYRSGGELFF. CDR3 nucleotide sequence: TGTGCCAGCAGTGAATATAGATCGGGCGGGGAGCTGTTTTTT.

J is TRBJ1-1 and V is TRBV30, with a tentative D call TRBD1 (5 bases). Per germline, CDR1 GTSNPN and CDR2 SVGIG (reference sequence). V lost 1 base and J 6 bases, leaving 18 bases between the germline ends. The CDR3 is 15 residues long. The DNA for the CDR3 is TGTGCCTGGAGTGGGTTGGCCCGGGGGGGTTCTGAAGCTTTCTTT. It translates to CAWSGLARGGSEAFF.

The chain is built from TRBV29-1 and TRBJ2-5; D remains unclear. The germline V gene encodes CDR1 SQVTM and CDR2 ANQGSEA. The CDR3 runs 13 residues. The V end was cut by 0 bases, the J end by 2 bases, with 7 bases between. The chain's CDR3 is CSVEDPLQETQYF. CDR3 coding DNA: TGCAGCGTTGAAGATCCACTGCAAGAGACCCAGTACTTC.

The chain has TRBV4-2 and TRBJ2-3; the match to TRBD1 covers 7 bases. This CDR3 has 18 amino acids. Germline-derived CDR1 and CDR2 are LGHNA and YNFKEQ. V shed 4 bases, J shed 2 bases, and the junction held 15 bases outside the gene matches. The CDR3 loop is CASSLDRPGTASTDTQYF. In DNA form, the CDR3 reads TGTGCCAGCAGCCTAGACCGACCCGGGACAGCATCCACAGATACGCAGTATTTT.

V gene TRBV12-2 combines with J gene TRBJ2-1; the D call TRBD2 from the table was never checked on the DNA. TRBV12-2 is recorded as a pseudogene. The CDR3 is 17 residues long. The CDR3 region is CASRLVVGGPRYNEQFF. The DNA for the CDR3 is TGTGCAAGTCGCTTAGTAGTGGGAGGGCCACGCTACAATGAGCAGTTCTTC.

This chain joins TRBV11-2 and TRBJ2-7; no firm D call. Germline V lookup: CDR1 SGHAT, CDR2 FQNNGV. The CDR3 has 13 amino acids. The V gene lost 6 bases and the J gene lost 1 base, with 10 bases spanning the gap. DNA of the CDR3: TGTGCCAGCAGAGGAGACGGGTCCTACGAGCAGTACTTC. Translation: CASRGDGSYEQYF.

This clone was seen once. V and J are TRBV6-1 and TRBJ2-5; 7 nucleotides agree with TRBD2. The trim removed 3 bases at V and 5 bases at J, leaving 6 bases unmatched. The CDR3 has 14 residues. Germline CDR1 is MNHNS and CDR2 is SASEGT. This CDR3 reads CASSELAGGETQYF. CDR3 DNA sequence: TGTGCCAGCAGTGAGTTAGCGGGTGGGGAGACCCAGTACTTC.

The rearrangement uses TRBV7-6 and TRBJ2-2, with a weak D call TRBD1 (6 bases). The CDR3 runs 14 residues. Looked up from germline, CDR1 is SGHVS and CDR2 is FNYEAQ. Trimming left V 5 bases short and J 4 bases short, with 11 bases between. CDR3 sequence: CASSRLGGTGELFF. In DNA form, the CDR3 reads TGTGCCAGCAGCCGGCTAGGGGGCACCGGGGAGCTGTTTTTT.

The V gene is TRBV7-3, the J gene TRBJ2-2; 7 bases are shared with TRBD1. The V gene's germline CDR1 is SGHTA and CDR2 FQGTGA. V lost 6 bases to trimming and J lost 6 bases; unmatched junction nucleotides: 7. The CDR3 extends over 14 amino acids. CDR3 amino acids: CASSLGQSSGELFF. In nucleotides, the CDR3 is TGTGCCAGCAGTTTGGGACAGTCTTCCGGGGAGCTGTTTTTT.